The sequence of this T cell receptor beta chain was determined in a study of blood T cell repertoires in COVID-19. Study-level background: Whether acute or convalescent, the COVID-19 samples came from the United States, Italy and Spain.

Original processing methods: Using reference gene primer amplification, nucleated cell counts were estimated. TCRdb keeps only in-frame clones here, not all; method: immunoSEQ multiplex PCR. Clonal size and the V and J genes are those of that table, whereas D and trimming came from the DNA. Among just under 90,000 clones listed, about 91% were seen once. Trimming stripped 2 bases from V and 7 bases from J, with 15 bases between. CDR1 is SGHAT, CDR2 FQDESV, per germline (reference sequence). There are 15 residues in the CDR3. The V gene is TRBV11-1, the J gene TRBJ2-1; perhaps TRBD2 as D (7 bases). The clonotype comes from a man between 60 and 70 years old with acute or convalescent COVID-19. Material for sequencing was peripheral blood. The DNA for the CDR3 is TGTGCCAGCAGCTTATGGGGGGGCGAATCGAATGAGCAGTTCTTC. This gives the protein CASSLWGGESNEQFF.